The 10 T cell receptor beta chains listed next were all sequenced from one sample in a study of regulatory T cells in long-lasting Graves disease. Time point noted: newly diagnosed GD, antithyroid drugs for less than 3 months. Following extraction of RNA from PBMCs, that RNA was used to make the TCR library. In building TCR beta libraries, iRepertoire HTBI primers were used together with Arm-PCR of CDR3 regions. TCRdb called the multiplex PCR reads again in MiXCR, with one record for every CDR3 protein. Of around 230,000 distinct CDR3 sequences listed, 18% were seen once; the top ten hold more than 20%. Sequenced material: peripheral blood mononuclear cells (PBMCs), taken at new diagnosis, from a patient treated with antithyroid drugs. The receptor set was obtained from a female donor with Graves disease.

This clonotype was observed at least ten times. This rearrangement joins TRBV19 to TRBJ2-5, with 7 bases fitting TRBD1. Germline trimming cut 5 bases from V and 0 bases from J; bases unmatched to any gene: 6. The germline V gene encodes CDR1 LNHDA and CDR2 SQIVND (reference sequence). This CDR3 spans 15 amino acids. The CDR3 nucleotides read TGTGCCAGTAGTCCCGGGGACAGTCACCAAGAGACCCAGTACTTC. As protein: CASSPGDSHQETQYF.

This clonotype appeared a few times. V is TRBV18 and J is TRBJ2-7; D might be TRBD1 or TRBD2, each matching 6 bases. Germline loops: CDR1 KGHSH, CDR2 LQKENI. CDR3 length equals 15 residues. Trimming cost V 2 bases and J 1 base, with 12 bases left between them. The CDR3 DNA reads TGTGCCAGCTCACCAGTCGCGGGACAATCCTACGAGCAGTACTTC. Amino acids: CASSPVAGQSYEQYF.

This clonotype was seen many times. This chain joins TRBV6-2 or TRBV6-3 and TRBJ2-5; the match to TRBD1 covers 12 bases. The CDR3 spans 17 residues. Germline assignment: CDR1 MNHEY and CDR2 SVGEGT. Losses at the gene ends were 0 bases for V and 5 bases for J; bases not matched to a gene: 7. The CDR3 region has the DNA TGTGCCAGCAGTTACTCGCCGGGACAGGGGGCGAGGGAGACCCAGTACTTC. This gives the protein CASSYSPGQGARETQYF.

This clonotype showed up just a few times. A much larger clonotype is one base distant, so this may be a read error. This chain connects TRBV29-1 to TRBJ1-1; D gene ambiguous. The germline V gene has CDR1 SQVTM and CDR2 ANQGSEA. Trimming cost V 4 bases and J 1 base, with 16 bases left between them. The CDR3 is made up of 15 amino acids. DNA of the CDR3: TGCAGCGTTGTTGGATTAGGAGGACCGAACACTGAAGCTTTCTTT. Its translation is CSVVGLGGPNTEAFF.

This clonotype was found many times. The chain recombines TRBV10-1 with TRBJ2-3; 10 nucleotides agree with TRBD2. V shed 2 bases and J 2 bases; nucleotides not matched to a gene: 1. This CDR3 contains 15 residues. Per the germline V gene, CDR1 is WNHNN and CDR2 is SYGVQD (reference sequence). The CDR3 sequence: CASSETSGNTDTQYF. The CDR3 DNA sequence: TGCGCCAGCAGTGAGACTAGCGGGAACACAGATACGCAGTATTTT.

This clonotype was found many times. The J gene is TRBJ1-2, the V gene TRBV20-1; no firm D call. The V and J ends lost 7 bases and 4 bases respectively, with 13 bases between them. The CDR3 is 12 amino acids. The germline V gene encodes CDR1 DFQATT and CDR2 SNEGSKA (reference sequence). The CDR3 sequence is CSVLNPSYGYTF. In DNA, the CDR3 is TGCAGTGTTCTCAATCCGAGCTATGGCTACACCTTC.

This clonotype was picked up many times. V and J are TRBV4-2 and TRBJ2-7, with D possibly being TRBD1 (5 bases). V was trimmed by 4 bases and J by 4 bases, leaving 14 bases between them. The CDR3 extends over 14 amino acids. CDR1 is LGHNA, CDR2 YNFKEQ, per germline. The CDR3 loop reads CASSPSGSSYEQYF. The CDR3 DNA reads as TGTGCCAGCAGCCCGTCAGGGTCGTCGTACGAGCAGTACTTC.

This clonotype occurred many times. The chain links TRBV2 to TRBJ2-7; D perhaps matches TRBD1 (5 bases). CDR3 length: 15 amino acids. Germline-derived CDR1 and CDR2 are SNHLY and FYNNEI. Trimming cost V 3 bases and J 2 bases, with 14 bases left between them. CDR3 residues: CASSEVVGAAYEQYF. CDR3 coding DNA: TGTGCCAGCAGTGAGGTGGTAGGGGCGGCCTACGAGCAGTACTTC.

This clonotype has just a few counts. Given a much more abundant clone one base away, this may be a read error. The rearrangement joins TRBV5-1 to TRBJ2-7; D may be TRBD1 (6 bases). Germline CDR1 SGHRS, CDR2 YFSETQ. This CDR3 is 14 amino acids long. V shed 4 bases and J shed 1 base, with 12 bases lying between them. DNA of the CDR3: TGCGCCAGCAGCCAACGGACAGAGTCCTACGAGCAGTACTTC. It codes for CASSQRTESYEQYF.

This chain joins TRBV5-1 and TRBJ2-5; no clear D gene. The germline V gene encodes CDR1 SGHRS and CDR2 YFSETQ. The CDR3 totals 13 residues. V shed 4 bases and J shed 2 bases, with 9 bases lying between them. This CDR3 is CASSPRMQETQYF. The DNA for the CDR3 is TGCGCCAGCAGCCCCCGGATGCAAGAGACCCAGTACTTC.